The next 27 T cell receptor beta chains were all read from a single sample in a study of blood T cell repertoires in COVID-19. TCRdb keeps only in-frame clones here, not all; method: immunoSEQ multiplex PCR. The table lists 97,000 or so clones, about 80% of them singletons. Sequenced input: peripheral blood. The receptors were sampled from a man aged 55 to 70 with acute or convalescent COVID-19.

The rearrangement links TRBV7-9 to TRBJ1-3, with 9 bases identical to TRBD1. The CDR3 spans 16 residues. Trimming took 5 bases from V and 0 from J; bases not matched to a gene: 5. Germline V gives CDR1 SEHNR, CDR2 FQNEAQ (reference sequence). The CDR3 loop is CASSPRDRDSGNTIYF. In DNA, the CDR3 is TGTGCCAGCAGCCCGCGGGACAGGGACTCTGGAAACACCATATATTTT.

V and J are TRBV6-1 and TRBJ1-2; tentatively, D is TRBD1 (6 bases). CDR1 MNHNS and CDR2 SASEGT come from the germline V gene. V was trimmed by 1 base and J by 4 bases, leaving 16 bases between them. There are 16 residues in the CDR3. The CDR3 spells CASSEGFGGSFYGYTF. For the CDR3, the DNA is TGTGCCAGCAGTGAAGGTTTTGGGGGCAGCTTCTATGGCTACACCTTC.

This sequence joins TRBV11-2 and TRBJ1-5, with 10 bases matching TRBD1. This CDR3 is 18 amino acids long. Germline CDR1 and CDR2: SGHAT and FQNNGV. V lost 3 bases, J lost 0 bases, and 8 bases stayed unmatched. CDR3 nucleotide sequence: TGTGCCAGCAGCTTGGGGGACAGGGGACCCTATAGCAATCAGCCCCAGCATTTT. As protein: CASSLGDRGPYSNQPQHF.

The genes are TRBV11-3 and TRBJ1-2; D remains ambiguous. Trimming removed 3 bases at V and 6 bases at J, with 11 bases between. The CDR3 loop spans 13 amino acids. Germline V lookup: CDR1 SGHNT, CDR2 YENEEA. The CDR3 is CASSLNGFNGYTF. The DNA of the CDR3 is TGTGCCAGCAGCTTGAACGGTTTTAATGGCTACACCTTC.

This clone was found once. The chain joins TRBV11-2 to TRBJ1-1, with TRBD1 as a possible D gene (5 bases). The CDR3 extends over 13 amino acids. Germline values: CDR1 SGHAT, CDR2 FQNNGV. With 2 bases removed from V and 4 bases from J, the gap between germline ends came to 8 bases. The CDR3 here is CASSLPGITEAFF. The CDR3 DNA reads TGTGCCAGCAGCTTACCAGGGATCACTGAAGCTTTCTTT. The entire variable domain, with the rest obtained from reference TRBV11-2 and TRBJ1-1, is as follows: EAGVAQSPRYKIIEKRQSVAFWCNPISGHATLYWYQQILGQGPKLLIQFQNNGVVDDSQLPKDRFSAERLKGVDSTLKIQPAKLEDSAVYLCASSLPGITEAFFGQGTRLTVV.

The J gene is TRBJ1-3, the V gene TRBV19; 8 bases fit TRBD1. This CDR3 is 15 amino acids long. Trimming cost V 6 bases and J 4 bases; bases outside gene matches: 8. Germline-derived CDR1 and CDR2 are LNHDA and SQIVND (reference sequence). CDR3: CASSRQGAGGNTIYF. The CDR3 DNA sequence: TGTGCCAGTAGCCGGCAGGGGGCAGGGGGAAACACCATATATTTT.

The chain combines TRBV6-1 with TRBJ1-1; a possible D gene is TRBD1 (6 bases). The V gene lost 4 bases and the J gene lost 4 bases, with 16 bases spanning the gap. This CDR3 has 15 residues. Per germline, CDR1 MNHNS and CDR2 SASEGT. The CDR3: CASSAGGGRGTEAFF. Here the CDR3 DNA reads TGTGCCAGCAGTGCTGGCGGGGGCCGGGGCACTGAAGCTTTCTTT.

This chain joins TRBV4-3 and TRBJ1-3, with unresolved D. CDR1 is LGHNA, CDR2 YSLEER, per germline. The length of the CDR3 is 15 residues. V lost 5 bases, J lost 3 bases, and 14 bases lay in between. In nucleotides, the CDR3 is TGCGCCAGCAGCTTCGCCCCGGGGAGTGGAAACACCATATATTTT. Translating it yields CASSFAPGSGNTIYF.

This chain joins TRBV7-8 and TRBJ2-5; 12 bases are a match to TRBD2. The CDR3 loop spans 17 amino acids. CDR1 is SGHVS and CDR2 is FQNEAQ in the germline V gene. With 3 bases clipped from V and 2 bases from J, the junction kept 7 bases outside the gene matches. The CDR3 loop reads CASSFGLAGTIQETQYF. In DNA form, the CDR3 reads TGTGCCAGCAGCTTCGGACTAGCGGGGACGATACAAGAGACCCAGTACTTC.

This clone was seen a single time. The V call is TRBV14, the J call TRBJ1-6; TRBD1 aligns across 8 bases. V lost 4 bases to trimming and J lost 4 bases; unmatched junction nucleotides: 3. The CDR3 has 15 amino acids. Germline-derived CDR1 and CDR2 are SGHDN and FVKESK. The CDR3 sequence is CASSLGQGYNSPLHF. In DNA form, the CDR3 reads TGTGCCAGCAGCCTCGGACAGGGATATAATTCACCCCTCCACTTT.

In its sample, this clone was seen a few times. The J gene is TRBJ2-7, the V gene TRBV6-4, with 9 bases lining up with TRBD1. The germline V gene has CDR1 MRHNA and CDR2 SNTAGT. The CDR3 is 13 residues long. The V gene end was trimmed by 3 bases and the J gene end by 7 bases; junction bases not matched to a gene: 4. CDR3 amino acids: CASSEGQGEEQYF. CDR3 coding DNA: TGTGCCAGCAGTGAGGGACAGGGAGAGGAGCAGTACTTC.

This sequence joins TRBV27 and TRBJ2-6, with D perhaps TRBD2 (5 bases). Deletions cut 6 bases from V and 0 bases from J, with 9 bases between. The CDR3 consists of 15 residues. Germline V gene lookup returns CDR1 MNHEY and CDR2 SMNVEV (reference sequence). The CDR3 nucleotides are TGTGCCAGCAGGGGGAGAGTCTCTGGGGCCAACGTCCTGACTTTC. Translation: CASRGRVSGANVLTF.

The chain joins TRBV19 to TRBJ2-1; TRBD2 is a possible D gene (6 bases). This CDR3 region has 15 residues. Germline lookup yields CDR1 LNHDA and CDR2 SQIVND (reference sequence). Trimming removed 4 bases from V and 2 bases from J, with 12 bases in between. For the CDR3, the DNA is TGTGCCAGTAGTACCCGTCGCGGGGCCTACAATGAGCAGTTCTTC. Protein sequence: CASSTRRGAYNEQFF. Full variable domain (missing parts from reference TRBV19 and TRBJ2-1): DGGITQSPKYLFRKEGQNVTLSCEQNLNHDAMYWYRQDPGQGLRLIYYSQIVNDFQKGDIAEGYSVSREKKESFPLTVTSAQKNPTAFYLCASSTRRGAYNEQFFGPGTRLTVL.

This chain uses TRBV5-1 with TRBJ1-4; tentative D call: TRBD1 (6 bases). Trimming stripped 4 bases from V and 4 bases from J, with 14 bases between. CDR1 and CDR2 (germline): SGHRS, YFSETQ. The CDR3 is 15 residues long. CDR3 sequence (DNA): TGCGCCAGCAGCGTACAGGGTTCCGGTAATGAAAAACTGTTTTTT. As protein: CASSVQGSGNEKLFF.

V and J are TRBV3-1 (or the pseudogene TRBV3-2) and TRBJ1-2, with no clear D. The V end was cut by 4 bases, the J end by 6 bases, with 15 bases between. The CDR3 spans 14 residues. Germline V CDR1 and CDR2: LGHDT, YNNKEL (reference sequence). For the CDR3, the DNA is TGTGCCAGCAGCCTTACTGGGGAGGGAAATGGCTACACCTTC. Protein: CASSLTGEGNGYTF.

This chain joins TRBV4-1 and TRBJ2-4, with TRBD1 as a possible D gene (6 bases). This CDR3 region has 16 residues. Germline-derived CDR1 and CDR2 are MGHRA and YSYEKL. The V end was cut by 0 bases, the J end by 9 bases, with 18 bases between. Written as DNA, the CDR3 is TGCGCCAGCAGCCAAGAGATACTTACAGGGCGGACCATTCAGTACTTC. This sequence encodes CASSQEILTGRTIQYF.

The rearrangement uses TRBV6-4 and TRBJ2-2; maybe TRBD2 (6 bases). V shed 2 bases and J shed 5 bases, with 9 bases lying between them. The CDR3 runs 14 residues. Germline values: CDR1 MRHNA, CDR2 SNTAGT. DNA of the CDR3: TGTGCCAGCAGTGACCGGGAGTCGACCGGGGAGCTGTTTTTT. It specifies CASSDRESTGELFF.

V and J are TRBV10-3 and TRBJ2-5; 8 bases line up with TRBD2. CDR1 and CDR2 from the germline V gene are ENHRY and SYGVKD. The CDR3 has 16 residues. Trimming removed 4 bases from V and 3 bases from J; junction bases left unmatched: 10. The CDR3 reads CAISAPAGDSKETQYF. The CDR3 DNA reads as TGTGCCATCAGTGCGCCAGCGGGGGACTCTAAAGAGACCCAGTACTTC.

This clone was counted a few times. V usage is TRBV18 and J usage is TRBJ2-7; TRBD1 aligns across 10 bases. Germline assignment: CDR1 KGHSH and CDR2 LQKENI. The trim removed 3 bases at V and 5 bases at J, leaving 10 bases unmatched. There are 16 residues in the CDR3. The CDR3 DNA reads TGTGCCAGCTCACCGCGAGGACAGGGGGATGTAAACGAGCAGTACTTC. Translated: CASSPRGQGDVNEQYF.

CDR3: CASSQPPTDTQYF. CDR3 coding DNA: TGCGCCAGCAGCCAACCCCCAACAGATACGCAGTATTTT. This chain connects TRBV4-1 to TRBJ2-3, with D uncertain. The germline V gene encodes CDR1 MGHRA and CDR2 YSYEKL. V was clipped by 2 bases and J by 3 bases, with 6 bases between them. The CDR3 runs to 13 residues.

The chain combines TRBV6-5 with TRBJ1-1; D ambiguous. The CDR3 is 12 residues long. From germline, CDR1 is MNHEY and CDR2 SVGAGI. V was trimmed by 2 bases and J by 4 bases, leaving 5 bases between them. CDR3 nucleotides: TGTGCCAGCAGTTACACGGGCACTGAAGCTTTCTTT. Its translation: CASSYTGTEAFF.

The chain joins TRBV11-2 to TRBJ1-1; no firm D call. Trimming stripped 6 bases from V and 1 base from J, with 12 bases between. CDR3 length: 14 residues. Per germline, CDR1 SGHAT and CDR2 FQNNGV. The CDR3 nucleotides are TGTGCCAGCAGAGCCCCCGGAGGGAACACTGAAGCTTTCTTT. It encodes CASRAPGGNTEAFF.

The chain joins TRBV9 to TRBJ2-3; the D is unclear. CDR3 size: 16 residues. Germline CDR1 is SGDLS and CDR2 is YYNGEE. V shed 0 bases and J shed 0 bases, with 11 bases lying between them. This CDR3 reads CASSVGGSDSTDTQYF. Written as DNA, the CDR3 is TGTGCCAGCAGCGTAGGTGGAAGCGACAGCACAGATACGCAGTATTTT.

The chain recombines TRBV20-1 with TRBJ2-3, with TRBD2 matching 7 bases. Germline V CDR1 and CDR2: DFQATT, SNEGSKA (reference sequence). This CDR3 region has 11 residues. The J segment lost 6 bases and the V segment lost 6 bases, leaving 3 bases of the junction unmatched. The CDR3 reads CSARERDTQYF. In nucleotides, the CDR3 is TGCAGTGCGCGGGAGAGGGATACGCAGTATTTT.

The table lists this clone with a count of one. CDR3 sequence (DNA): TGTGCCAGCAGTGAAGCGGCGACAGGGCTCGAAGCTTTCTTT. It translates to CASSEAATGLEAFF. V is TRBV2 and J is TRBJ1-1; 7 bases map to TRBD1. Per the germline V gene, CDR1 is SNHLY and CDR2 is FYNNEI. Unmatched junction bases numbered 6, after V lost 0 bases and J lost 8 bases. The CDR3 length is 14 residues.

The genes are TRBV9 and TRBJ1-6; D not resolved. CDR1 and CDR2 (germline): SGDLS, YYNGEE. The length of the CDR3 is 14 residues. Trimming shortened V by 3 bases and J by 8 bases, and 12 bases separated the two germline ends. CDR3 region: CASSAGRRDSPLHF. CDR3 bases: TGTGCCAGCAGCGCGGGGAGACGGGATTCACCCCTCCACTTT.

The chain couples TRBV12-3 or TRBV12-4 to TRBJ2-3; D not resolved. Trimming took off 3 bases at V and 4 bases at J, with 8 bases between the two ends. This CDR3 is built from 13 residues. DNA for the CDR3: TGTGCCAGCAGTTTCCCTCCCCCAGATACGCAGTATTTT. Translating gives CASSFPPPDTQYF.